This T cell receptor (beta chain) originates from a study of T cells in tuberculosis. About the study: A South African cohort included IGRA-negative adolescents, latently infected IGRA-positive adolescents and adults with active tuberculosis. Within 7 days of starting treatment, or before, PBMC were stored.

In the case of this clone: Its antigen is unknown.

Trimming stripped 4 bases from V and 7 bases from J, with 20 bases between. CDR1 and CDR2 from the germline V gene are MGHRA and YSYEKL. CDR3 length: 16 residues. General study points: Smaller distances to GMM-specific TCRs suggested their expansion in active tuberculosis. The TCR-beta difference was not significant; alpha differences partly reflected length.

The time point: new active TB diagnosis, blood taken before or within 7 days of starting treatment. This table comes from immunoSEQ multiplex PCR, and its TCRdb copy is limited to in-frame clones, with some not included. This table holds 25,000 to 35,000 clones, around 92% found once. This material consisted of PBMCs, taken at tuberculosis diagnosis. This chain links TRBV4-1 with TRBJ1-3; TRBD1 might be the D (5 bases). The receptor's source is an adult with tuberculosis. The CDR3 spells CASSPDGTNSRNTIYF. CDR3 nucleotide sequence: TGCGCCAGCAGCCCCGACGGGACTAACAGTCGGAACACCATATATTTT.